These 21 T cell receptor beta chains came from one sample sequenced in a study of blood T cell repertoires in COVID-19. Generated by immunoSEQ multiplex PCR, the TCRdb table keeps only in-frame clones and is missing some. This repertoire shows more than 100,000 clones, about nine tenths found once; its top ten account for over 2%. The sample taken for sequencing was peripheral blood. The receptor set was obtained from a man aged 50 or older with active COVID-19.

This sequence joins TRBV11-2 and TRBJ1-1; 9 bases are shared with TRBD1. V shed 1 base, J shed 9 bases, and the junction held 6 bases outside the gene matches. Germline CDR1 and CDR2: SGHAT and FQNNGV. The length of the CDR3 is 14 residues. In DNA form, the CDR3 reads TGTGCCAGCAGCTTAGGGGGACAGGGATGGCAAGCTTTCTTT. Translation gives CASSLGGQGWQAFF.

This chain joins TRBV19 and TRBJ2-7; maybe TRBD1 (5 bases). V lost 4 bases and J lost 0, with 10 bases in between. Germline V gives CDR1 LNHDA, CDR2 SQIVND (reference sequence). The CDR3 consists of 14 residues. CDR3 sequence reads: CASSNTGTSYEQYF. CDR3 nucleotides: TGTGCCAGTAGTAATACAGGTACCTCCTACGAGCAGTACTTC.

This chain connects TRBV6-5 to TRBJ2-7, with 9 bases fitting TRBD1. Trimming cost V 2 bases and J 3 bases; bases outside gene matches: 5. Germline lookup yields CDR1 MNHEY and CDR2 SVGAGI. The CDR3 covers 15 residues. In DNA form, the CDR3 reads TGTGCCAGCAGTTACCGACAGGGGGGCCTCTACGAGCAGTACTTC. Translated: CASSYRQGGLYEQYF.

The V and J genes are TRBV5-6 and TRBJ1-4; TRBD1 matches 8 bases. The V segment lost 4 bases and the J segment 8 bases; nucleotides outside the gene matches: 7. CDR3 length: 14 residues. CDR1 SGHDT and CDR2 YYEEEE come from the germline V gene. Here the CDR3 DNA reads TGTGCCAGCAGCCGACAGGGGCGAAGAGAAAAACTGTTTTTT. This encodes CASSRQGRREKLFF.

The rearrangement links TRBV5-1 to TRBJ2-2, with 10 bases fitting TRBD2. CDR3 size: 15 residues. Trimming removed 4 bases from V and 5 bases from J; junction bases left unmatched: 5. Germline V gives CDR1 SGHRS, CDR2 YFSETQ. CDR3 residues: CASSTGLAPTGELFF. The CDR3 region has the DNA TGCGCCAGCAGCACGGGACTAGCGCCGACCGGGGAGCTGTTTTTT.

The V call is TRBV5-8, the J call TRBJ2-7; D unresolved. This CDR3 region has 16 residues. Germline V gene lookup returns CDR1 SGHTS and CDR2 YDEGEE. V was shortened by 0 bases and J by 1 base, with 14 bases between the two germline ends. CDR3: CASSLVPGGSSYEQYF. The CDR3 DNA sequence: TGTGCCAGCAGCTTGGTTCCGGGTGGGTCTTCCTACGAGCAGTACTTC.

This clone was seen only once. This chain connects TRBV9 to TRBJ2-1, with a tentative D call TRBD1 (6 bases). The CDR3 extends over 14 amino acids. Trimming shortened V by 7 bases and J by 0 bases, and 11 bases separated the two germline ends. The germline V gene encodes CDR1 SGDLS and CDR2 YYNGEE. In DNA form, the CDR3 reads TGTGCCAGCTCCGGACAGAACTCCTACAATGAGCAGTTCTTC. Its protein is CASSGQNSYNEQFF.

About this clone: An end of the junction does not agree with germline; a read error may underlie this. The chain recombines TRBV4-1 with TRBJ2-2, with D possibly being TRBD1 (6 bases). The CDR3 sequence is 14 residues long. The germline gives CDR1 MGHRA, CDR2 YSYEKL. CDR3 sequence (DNA): TGCGCCAGCAGCCTCCAGGGGAACGCCGGGGAGCTGTTTTTT. It codes for CASSLQGNAGELFF.

The rearrangement uses TRBV11-1 and TRBJ1-4; D uncertain. The CDR3 consists of 13 residues. Germline V lookup: CDR1 SGHAT, CDR2 FQDESV (reference sequence). The V gene lost 10 bases and the J gene lost 5 bases, with 14 bases spanning the gap. The CDR3 is CATTKGKNEKLFF. DNA for the CDR3: TGTGCCACGACTAAAGGCAAGAATGAAAAACTGTTTTTT.

The chain links TRBV2 to TRBJ1-1; D gene unclear. The V end was cut by 0 bases, the J end by 10 bases, with 15 bases between. The length of the CDR3 is 14 residues. Per germline, CDR1 SNHLY and CDR2 FYNNEI. Written as DNA, the CDR3 is TGTGCCAGCAGTGAAGCGCGGCTTATTGGAGGAGCTTTCTTT. Translated: CASSEARLIGGAFF.

The chain uses TRBV7-3 and TRBJ2-2; D may be TRBD2 (5 bases). This CDR3 spans 16 amino acids. Germline loops: CDR1 SGHTA, CDR2 FQGTGA. V was pared by 6 bases and J by 2 bases, with 16 bases between. In nucleotides, the CDR3 is TGTGCCAGCAGGATAGGGCCCACGGGAAACACCGGGGAGCTGTTTTTT. Translating it yields CASRIGPTGNTGELFF.

V is TRBV5-1 and J is TRBJ2-7; possibly TRBD1 for D (6 bases). The CDR3 has 14 amino acids. The ends were cut back, 4 bases at V and 6 bases at J, with 17 bases in the middle. CDR1 and CDR2 (germline): SGHRS, YFSETQ. The CDR3 region has the DNA TGCGCCAGCAGCAAGGACAGTTCCATGGCCGAGCAGTACTTC. Translating it yields CASSKDSSMAEQYF.

The gene calls are TRBV6-2 or TRBV6-3 and TRBJ1-5, with 7 bases that match TRBD1. Unmatched junction bases numbered 6, after V lost 5 bases and J lost 2 bases. Per germline, CDR1 MNHEY and CDR2 SVGEGT. This CDR3 spans 15 amino acids. In DNA form, the CDR3 reads TGTGCCAGCAGTACACAGGGGATGGGCAATCAGCCCCAGCATTTT. Protein product: CASSTQGMGNQPQHF.

The CDR3 region is CASRIDRFGYTF. The CDR3 DNA reads as TGTGCCAGCAGAATCGACAGGTTTGGCTACACCTTC. The V gene is TRBV28, the J gene TRBJ1-2, with TRBD1 as a possible D gene (6 bases). The CDR3 length is 12 residues. From germline, CDR1 is MDHEN and CDR2 SYDVKM. Trimming pared 6 bases from V and 7 bases from J, leaving 12 bases between.

This clone came up once. The chain uses TRBV30 and TRBJ2-4, with TRBD2 matching over 11 bases. The CDR3 runs to 15 residues. Germline CDR1 is GTSNPN and CDR2 is SVGIG (reference sequence). V shed 0 bases, J shed 4 bases, and the junction held 2 bases outside the gene matches. CDR3 region: CAWSVASGGKNIQYF. The CDR3 DNA follows: TGTGCCTGGAGTGTAGCTAGCGGGGGGAAAAACATTCAGTACTTC.

The rearrangement links TRBV4-1 to TRBJ1-6; 7 nucleotides match TRBD1. With V trimmed by 1 base and J by 0 bases, 9 bases remained unmatched. There are 19 residues in the CDR3. CDR1 is MGHRA and CDR2 is YSYEKL in the germline V gene. This chain's CDR3 is CASSQGVLQGSSYNSPLHF. The CDR3 coding sequence is TGCGCCAGCAGCCAAGGGGTCCTACAGGGGAGCTCCTATAATTCACCCCTCCACTTT.

The chain recombines TRBV5-1 with TRBJ2-5; TRBD1 agrees at 9 bases. V lost 1 base, J lost 5 bases, and 3 bases stayed unmatched. The CDR3 covers 14 residues. CDR1 is SGHRS and CDR2 is YFSETQ in the germline V gene. The CDR3 region is CASSLQGQGETQYF. CDR3 sequence (DNA): TGCGCCAGCAGCTTGCAGGGACAGGGCGAGACCCAGTACTTC.

The chain has TRBV9 and TRBJ1-2; D is unresolved. The CDR3 spans 16 residues. Germline V gives CDR1 SGDLS, CDR2 YYNGEE. Deletions cut 4 bases from V and 5 bases from J, with 21 bases between. The CDR3 sequence is CASSPSSGEVKYGYTF. The CDR3 DNA follows: TGTGCCAGCAGCCCATCAAGCGGGGAAGTAAAGTATGGCTACACCTTC.

V is TRBV9 and J is TRBJ2-1; D is undetermined. Trimming took off 4 bases at V and 5 bases at J, with 13 bases between the two ends. Per the germline V gene, CDR1 is SGDLS and CDR2 is YYNGEE. CDR3 size: 14 residues. CDR3 region: CASSPLHRDNEQFF. The CDR3 nucleotides read TGTGCCAGCAGCCCCCTACATCGGGACAATGAGCAGTTCTTC.

The rearrangement uses TRBV2 and TRBJ2-2; D is possibly TRBD2 (6 bases). Trimming pared 6 bases from V and 0 bases from J, leaving 11 bases between. The CDR3 spans 15 residues. Germline V lookup: CDR1 SNHLY, CDR2 FYNNEI. The CDR3 here is CASSLDYANTGELFF. The CDR3 bases are TGTGCCAGCAGCTTGGACTACGCGAACACCGGGGAGCTGTTTTTT. The entire variable domain, with the rest obtained from reference TRBV2 and TRBJ2-2, is as follows: EPEVTQTPSHQVTQMGQEVILRCVPISNHLYFYWYRQILGQKVEFLVSFYNNEISEKSEIFDDQFSVERPDGSNFTLKIRSTKLEDSAMYFCASSLDYANTGELFFGEGSRLTVL.

V is TRBV12-3 or TRBV12-4 and J is TRBJ2-5, with TRBD1 as a possible D gene (6 bases). This CDR3 is 13 amino acids long. Trimming took off 2 bases at V and 4 bases at J, with 8 bases between the two ends. The CDR3 here is CASSLLGGETQYF. The CDR3, as DNA: TGTGCCAGCAGTTTACTAGGGGGAGAGACCCAGTACTTC.